The rows below give T cell receptor beta chains drawn from one sample of a study of control samples from healthy donors and cancer patients. Only in-frame clones appear in the TCRdb table, and some are missing; sequencing was by immunoSEQ multiplex PCR. The sample has tens of thousands of clones, 90% to 95% seen once. Sequencing input: blood. The receptors were gathered from a man aged 30-40 years in good health. CDR3s include the opening cysteine and the closing phenylalanine or tryptophan. D genes are given only for firm matches. Not every row has a clone size; where given, it reads once, few, many or a size class.

CDR3 length	J gene	V gene	D gene	clone size	CDR3 DNA	CDR3 protein
16	TRBJ2-1	TRBV6-2/TRBV6-3	TRBD2	few	TGTGCCAGCAGCGCTCCGCGGGGGAGCTCCTACAATGAGCAGTTCTTC	CASSAPRGSSYNEQFF
15	TRBJ2-2	TRBV15	TRBD2	.	TGTGCCACCAGCGCTCCTAGCGGGAACACCGGGGAGCTGTTTTTT	CATSAPSGNTGELFF
14	TRBJ2-5	TRBV18	.	.	TGTGCCAGCTCACCAGGCAGGGAACAAGAGACCCAGTACTTC	CASSPGREQETQYF
13	TRBJ2-5	TRBV6-5	TRBD1	.	TGTGCCAGCAGTTTCGGACAGGAAGAGACCCAGTACTTC	CASSFGQEETQYF
15	TRBJ2-4	TRBV4-1	.	.	TGCGCCAGCAGCCAAGGGTACGGAGGGTTGGACATTCAGTACTTC	CASSQGYGGLDIQYF
19	TRBJ1-3	TRBV5-1	.	once	TGCGCCAGCAGCTTGCGAGTGGCCAATACCCTCGGGGTTGGAAACACCATATATTTT	CASSLRVANTLGVGNTIYF
18	TRBJ2-7	TRBV2	TRBD1	.	TGTGCCAGCAGCAGGACAGGGGGCCTGGGGGGGATCACCTACGAGCAGTACTTC	CASSRTGGLGGITYEQYF
15	TRBJ2-1	TRBV5-6	.	.	TGTGCCAGCAGCTTTGGGACTCCCTTTGAGAATGAGCAGTTCTTC	CASSFGTPFENEQFF
17	TRBJ2-2	TRBV9	TRBD2	.	TGTGCCAGCAGCGTAGGGGCTAGCGGGATGGTTGACGGGGAGCTGTTTTTT	CASSVGASGMVDGELFF
12	TRBJ2-7	TRBV7-9	TRBD1	.	TGTGCCAGTGCAACAGGGGCCTACGAGCAGTACTTC	CASATGAYEQYF
13	TRBJ2-7	TRBV10-3	.	few	TGTGCCATCAGTGAGTCGGGAGCCTACGAGCAGTACTTC	CAISESGAYEQYF
16	TRBJ2-5	TRBV14	.	.	TGTGCCAGCAGCCCTGGCCAGGGCCCCACACAAGAGACCCAGTACTTC	CASSPGQGPTQETQYF
15	TRBJ1-5	TRBV4-3	.	.	TGCGCCAGCAGCCAAGACAGGTCCAACTATCAGCCCCAGCATTTT	CASSQDRSNYQPQHF
15	TRBJ2-5	TRBV13	TRBD2	.	TGTGCCAGCAGGTATCGGGGGGGCGACCAAGAGACCCAGTACTTC	CASRYRGGDQETQYF
12	TRBJ2-7	TRBV2	.	once	TGTGCCAGCAGCCAGGCGGGATACGAGCAGTACTTC	CASSQAGYEQYF
16	TRBJ1-2	TRBV27	.	.	TGTGCCAGCAGTTCAGCTTGGGCAGGGACGAACTATGGCTACACCTTC	CASSSAWAGTNYGYTF
13	TRBJ2-7	TRBV12-3/TRBV12-4	TRBD1	.	TGTGCCAGCAGACGACAGGGGGCGGTCGAGCAGTACTTC	CASRRQGAVEQYF
16	TRBJ2-3	TRBV7-2	.	.	TGTGCCAGCAGCTTAGGCTTCAGGATAGTCACAGATACGCAGTATTTT	CASSLGFRIVTDTQYF
18	TRBJ1-6	TRBV4-3	TRBD1	.	TGCGCCAGCAGCCAGTTAGACAGGGCAAGATCCTATAATTCACCCCTCCACTTT	CASSQLDRARSYNSPLHF
17	TRBJ2-1	TRBV10-3	TRBD1	.	TGTGCCATCAGTGATGGGATCGACAGGGGCTCCTACAATGAGCAGTTCTTC	CAISDGIDRGSYNEQFF
18	TRBJ2-5	TRBV7-2	TRBD2	once	TGTGCCAGCAGCTTAGGAATTCTGGCTAGCGGGGGGCAAGAGACCCAGTACTTC	CASSLGILASGGQETQYF
15	TRBJ2-1	TRBV9	TRBD2	.	TGTGCCAGCAGCGGCGGACTAGCGGGATCGGTTGAGCAGTTCTTC	CASSGGLAGSVEQFF
14	TRBJ2-5	TRBV29-1	TRBD1	.	TGCAGCGTTCTAGGGACAGGGGAGGGGGAGACCCAGTACTTC	CSVLGTGEGETQYF
15	TRBJ1-1	TRBV30	.	.	TGTGCCTGGATGTTCCCGGGACATATAAACACTGAAGCTTTCTTT	CAWMFPGHINTEAFF
13	TRBJ1-2	TRBV19	.	once	TGTGCCAGTAGTATAGGTCCGGGGCACGGCTACACCTTC	CASSIGPGHGYTF
16	TRBJ1-2	TRBV4-2	.	.	TGTGCCAGCAGCCAAGAGGGAACAGGGTCGGAGTATGGCTACACCTTC	CASSQEGTGSEYGYTF
13	TRBJ1-1	TRBV10-2	.	.	TGCGCCAGCAAATCGAGGGGACGCACTGAAGCTTTCTTT	CASKSRGRTEAFF
15	TRBJ2-1	TRBV9	TRBD2	.	TGTGCCAGCAGCGTGAGCGGGAGGGCCGGCAATGAGCAGTTCTTC	CASSVSGRAGNEQFF
15	TRBJ2-7	TRBV4-2	.	.	TGTGCCAGCAGCCAAGTTAGTGGGGACCCTATCGAGCAGTACTTC	CASSQVSGDPIEQYF
15	TRBJ1-6	TRBV5-1	.	.	TGCGCCAGCAGCGTAGAAAGGGGTAACAATTCACCCCTCCACTTT	CASSVERGNNSPLHF
16	TRBJ2-3	TRBV9	TRBD2	.	TGTGCCAGCAGCGTGTTACTAGCGGGGTCCACAGATACGCAGTATTTT	CASSVLLAGSTDTQYF
15	TRBJ1-6	TRBV6-5	.	.	TGTGCCAGCAGCCCCCCCGCAGGGAATAATTCACCCCTCCACTTT	CASSPPAGNNSPLHF
17	TRBJ2-1	TRBV15	TRBD2	.	TGTGCCACCAGCAGCCTAGGACGACTAGCGGGGGACAATGAGCAGTTCTTC	CATSSLGRLAGDNEQFF
13	TRBJ1-1	TRBV10-2	.	.	TGCGCCAGCAGTGAGCACGGTCGGAGGGAAGCTTTCTTT	CASSEHGRREAFF
13	TRBJ2-5	TRBV19	.	.	TGTGCCAGTAGTACGACTATTCAAGAGACCCAGTACTTC	CASSTTIQETQYF
13	TRBJ2-3	TRBV3-1/TRBV3-2	TRBD1	.	TGTGCCAGCAGACAGGGGAGCACAGATACGCAGTATTTT	CASRQGSTDTQYF
13	TRBJ1-1	TRBV11-1	.	.	TGTGCCAGCAGCTTAGATCGGAACACTGAAGCTTTCTTT	CASSLDRNTEAFF
15	TRBJ1-6	TRBV27	.	.	TGTGCCAGCAGTTTAAGCGGTGGTATTAATTCACCCCTCCACTTT	CASSLSGGINSPLHF
14	TRBJ1-2	TRBV21-1	.	.	TGTGCCAGCAGGGCCGGGAAGGGAACCTATGGCTACACCTTC	CASRAGKGTYGYTF
13	TRBJ1-1	TRBV7-2	.	.	TGTGCCAGCAGCTTAAATGCTTACGCTGAAGCTTTCTTT	CASSLNAYAEAFF
14	TRBJ2-5	TRBV9	.	.	TGTGCCAGCAGCGAATTTATGACTGCCGGGACCCAGTACTTC	CASSEFMTAGTQYF
15	TRBJ1-1	TRBV3-1/TRBV3-2	TRBD1	.	TGTGCCAGCAGCCCCAGGACAGGGGCGAACACTGAAGCTTTCTTT	CASSPRTGANTEAFF
13	TRBJ1-1	TRBV10-3	.	.	TGTGCCGTCACGGAGACGGCGAACACTGAAGCTTTCTTT	CAVTETANTEAFF